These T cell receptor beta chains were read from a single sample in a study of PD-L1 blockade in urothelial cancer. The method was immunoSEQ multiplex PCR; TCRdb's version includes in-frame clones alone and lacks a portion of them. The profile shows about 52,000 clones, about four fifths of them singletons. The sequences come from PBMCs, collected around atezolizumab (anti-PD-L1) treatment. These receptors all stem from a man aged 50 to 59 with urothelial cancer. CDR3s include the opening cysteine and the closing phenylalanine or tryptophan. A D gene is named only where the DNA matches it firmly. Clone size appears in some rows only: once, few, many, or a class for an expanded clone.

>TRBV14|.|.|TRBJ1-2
CASSPDLSVYGYTF
TGTGCCAGCAGCCCCGATCTCTCGGTTTATGGCTACACCTTC
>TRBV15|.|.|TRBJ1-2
CATSREPTRVRDGGGYTF
TGTGCCACCAGCAGAGAGCCGACAAGAGTAAGGGATGGGGGCGGCTACACCTTC
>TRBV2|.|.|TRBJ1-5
CASSAGHLSNQPQHF
TGTGCCAGCAGTGCGGGACACCTTAGCAATCAGCCCCAGCATTTT
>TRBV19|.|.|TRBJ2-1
CAIASSYNEQFF
TGTGCCATTGCCAGCTCCTACAATGAGCAGTTCTTC
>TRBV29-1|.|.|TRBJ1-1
CSVEFMNTEAFF
TGCAGCGTTGAATTCATGAACACTGAAGCTTTCTTT
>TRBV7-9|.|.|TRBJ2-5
CASSLSATSQETQYF
TGTGCCAGCAGCTTAAGTGCGACTAGCCAAGAGACCCAGTACTTC
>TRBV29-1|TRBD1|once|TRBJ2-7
CSVKGQGNYEQYF
TGCAGCGTTAAGGGACAGGGAAACTACGAGCAGTACTTC
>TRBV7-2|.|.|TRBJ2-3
CASSLARERHRQYF
TGTGCCAGCAGCCTTGCCCGGGAGAGGCATAGGCAGTATTTT
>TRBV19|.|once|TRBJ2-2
CASSSRFRGSGELFF
TGTGCCAGTAGTAGTCGGTTTAGGGGATCCGGGGAGCTGTTTTTT
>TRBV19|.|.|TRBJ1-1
CASIVSWNTEAFF
TGTGCCAGTATTGTCTCTTGGAACACTGAAGCTTTCTTT
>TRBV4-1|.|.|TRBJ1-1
CASSQDPRREAFF
TGCGCCAGCAGCCAAGATCCTAGGCGCGAAGCTTTCTTT
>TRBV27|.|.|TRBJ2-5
CASSPSRDRTQETQYF
TGTGCCAGCAGTCCCTCCCGTGACAGGACCCAAGAGACCCAGTACTTC
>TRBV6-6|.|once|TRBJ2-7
CASSSPTYEQYF
TGTGCCAGCAGTTCCCCAACCTACGAGCAGTACTTC